Each of the 10 T cell receptor beta chains below was sequenced from the same sample in a study of blood T cell repertoires in COVID-19. Profiling relied on immunoSEQ multiplex PCR, and the TCRdb table lists in-frame clones only, not all of them. The repertoire holds 340,000 or so clones, with about 86% as singletons. Sequences were obtained from peripheral blood. These receptors originate from a man aged 25 to 45 with active or convalescent COVID-19.

The chain recombines TRBV9 with TRBJ1-1; 8 nucleotides line up with TRBD1. Trimming at V came to 2 bases and at J to 4 bases, leaving 7 bases not matched to a gene. This CDR3 has 15 residues. Germline loops: CDR1 SGDLS, CDR2 YYNGEE. The CDR3, as DNA: TGTGCCAGCAGCGTTGGACAGGGTGCTGGCACTGAAGCTTTCTTT. It is translated as CASSVGQGAGTEAFF.

The chain joins TRBV4-1 to TRBJ2-2, with a weak D call TRBD1 (6 bases). The CDR3 is 16 amino acids. Germline V gene data show CDR1 as MGHRA and CDR2 as YSYEKL. Trimming stripped 3 bases from V and 1 base from J, with 12 bases between. DNA of the CDR3: TGCGCCAGCAGCCAGCCTGGACAGAAGAACACCGGGGAGCTGTTTTTT. Translated: CASSQPGQKNTGELFF.

The V and J genes are TRBV19 and TRBJ1-4, with no clear D. Trimming took off 9 bases at V and 0 bases at J, with 14 bases between the two ends. Germline CDR1 is LNHDA and CDR2 is SQIVND (reference sequence). The CDR3 has 15 residues. CDR3: CASQSEWATNEKLFF. CDR3 bases: TGTGCCAGCCAATCGGAGTGGGCAACTAATGAAAAACTGTTTTTT.

The J gene is TRBJ2-1, the V gene TRBV7-3; D possibly corresponds to TRBD1 (6 bases). The CDR3 contains 13 residues. Germline loops: CDR1 SGHTA, CDR2 FQGTGA. The V end was cut by 8 bases, the J end by 3 bases, with 11 bases between. In nucleotides, the CDR3 is TGTGCCAGCCACGGGGACAACTACAATGAGCAGTTCTTC. Its protein product is CASHGDNYNEQFF.

V usage is TRBV9 and J usage is TRBJ2-1, with 12 bases aligning to TRBD1. The CDR3 is 17 residues long. With 2 bases clipped from V and 9 bases from J, the junction kept 12 bases outside the gene matches. Germline V gene data show CDR1 as SGDLS and CDR2 as YYNGEE. The CDR3 coding sequence is TGTGCCAGCAGCGTGACCAGCCGGGACAGGGGGCGAAGTGAGCAGTTCTTC. Translating it yields CASSVTSRDRGRSEQFF.

This chain connects TRBV5-1 to TRBJ2-5; D possibly corresponds to TRBD2 (7 bases). The CDR3 covers 14 residues. Germline CDR1 SGHRS, CDR2 YFSETQ. Trimming cost V 8 bases and J 7 bases, with 21 bases left between them. The CDR3: CARDPRGGLGTQYF. The CDR3 nucleotides are TGCGCCAGGGACCCTAGGGGGGGACTGGGGACCCAGTACTTC.

The chain carries TRBV19 and TRBJ1-1, with D unclear. The CDR3 length is 14 residues. V gave up 4 bases and J gave up 1 base, with 10 bases separating them. Germline V gives CDR1 LNHDA, CDR2 SQIVND (reference sequence). In DNA form, the CDR3 reads TGTGCCAGTAGTACCATGACTCGGAACACTGAAGCTTTCTTT. This sequence encodes CASSTMTRNTEAFF.

In DNA form, the CDR3 reads TGCGCCAGCAGCCAAGGAATGACTTACACTGAAGCTTTCTTT. Amino acid sequence: CASSQGMTYTEAFF. V and J are TRBV4-1 and TRBJ1-1; D not resolved. V was trimmed by 1 base and J by 3 bases, leaving 9 bases between them. The germline V gene encodes CDR1 MGHRA and CDR2 YSYEKL. The CDR3 has 14 amino acids.

This rearrangement joins TRBV9 to TRBJ1-2; 10 nucleotides line up with TRBD1. Per germline, CDR1 SGDLS and CDR2 YYNGEE. Unmatched junction bases numbered 13, after V lost 5 bases and J lost 3 bases. The CDR3 sequence is 17 residues long. Here the CDR3 reads CASRSPAGTGAYYGYTF. DNA for the CDR3: TGTGCCAGCAGGTCTCCCGCCGGGACAGGGGCGTACTATGGCTACACCTTC.

This chain joins TRBV5-1 and TRBJ2-7; 10 bases are shared with TRBD2. Germline V gene sequence: CDR1 SGHRS, CDR2 YFSETQ. The junction had 18 bases not matched to a gene; V was cut back by 2 bases and J by 1 base. This CDR3 has 20 residues. This chain's CDR3 is CASSFPRGASGSWGSYEQYF. In nucleotides, the CDR3 is TGCGCCAGCAGCTTCCCGAGGGGCGCTAGCGGGAGCTGGGGGTCCTACGAGCAGTACTTC.